This is a list of T cell receptor beta chains from one sample in a study of technical replicates of blood from several donors. The method was immunoSEQ multiplex PCR; TCRdb's version includes in-frame clones alone and lacks a portion of them. The data hold approximately 81,000 clones, with about 96% observed a single time. The sample consisted of T cells isolated from PBMCs. These receptors originate from a human donor in good health. CDR3s include the opening cysteine and the closing phenylalanine or tryptophan. Each record gives: J gene, V gene, clone size, D gene, CDR3 protein, CDR3 DNA. The D gene is left open where the match is weak. Rows may omit the clone size; those that give it use once, few, many or a size class.

TRBJ1-5 | TRBV29-1 | once | TRBD1 | CSVRGQGVGQPQHF | TGCAGCGTTCGGGGACAGGGGGTTGGGCAGCCCCAGCATTTT
TRBJ1-3 | TRBV7-6 | once | TRBD1 | CASSLGQGGNTIYF | TGTGCCAGCAGCTTGGGACAGGGGGGAAACACCATATATTTT
TRBJ2-5 | TRBV30 | - | - | CAWSVLGGGRETQYF | TGTGCCTGGAGTGTACTTGGAGGAGGTAGGGAGACCCAGTACTTC
TRBJ1-1 | TRBV28 | - | - | CASSTGKLREAFF | TGTGCCAGCAGTACCGGGAAACTACGGGAAGCTTTCTTT
TRBJ2-1 | TRBV5-6 | - | TRBD2 | CASSSLGSGGNEQFF | TGTGCCAGCAGCTCCTTAGGGAGCGGGGGAAATGAGCAGTTCTTC
TRBJ1-2 | TRBV5-1 | - | TRBD1 | CASSLARQGRRSYTF | TGCGCCAGCAGCTTGGCCCGACAGGGTCGTAGGAGCTACACCTTC
TRBJ2-5 | TRBV7-9 | - | TRBD1 | CASREGQNKRTQYF | TGTGCCAGCAGAGAGGGACAGAATAAGAGAACCCAGTACTTC
TRBJ2-5 | TRBV6-5 | - | TRBD2 | CASSYGTSGSETQYF | TGTGCCAGCAGTTACGGGACTAGCGGGAGCGAGACCCAGTACTTC
TRBJ2-7 | TRBV11-2 | - | TRBD1 | CASSFTPIQGDNEQYF | TGTGCCAGCAGCTTTACGCCTATACAGGGGGATAACGAGCAGTACTTC
TRBJ1-1 | TRBV7-9 | - | - | CASSLTGLDTEAFF | TGTGCCAGCAGCTTAACCGGGTTGGACACTGAAGCTTTCTTT
TRBJ2-1 | TRBV2 | - | TRBD2 | CASSDPKRGDHNEQFF | TGTGCCAGCAGTGACCCCAAGCGGGGGGACCACAATGAGCAGTTCTTC